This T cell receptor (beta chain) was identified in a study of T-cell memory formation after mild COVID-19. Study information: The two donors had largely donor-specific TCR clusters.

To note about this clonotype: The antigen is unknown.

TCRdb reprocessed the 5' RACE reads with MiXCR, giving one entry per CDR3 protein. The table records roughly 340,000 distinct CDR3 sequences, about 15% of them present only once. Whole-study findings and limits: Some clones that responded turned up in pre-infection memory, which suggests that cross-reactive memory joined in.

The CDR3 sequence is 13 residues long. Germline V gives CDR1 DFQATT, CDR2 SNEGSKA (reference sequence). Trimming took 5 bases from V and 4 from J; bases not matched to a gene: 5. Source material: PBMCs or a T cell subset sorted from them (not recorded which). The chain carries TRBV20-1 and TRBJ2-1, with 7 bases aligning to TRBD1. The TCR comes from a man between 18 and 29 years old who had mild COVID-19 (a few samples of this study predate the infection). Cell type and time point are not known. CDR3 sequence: CSALGTAYNEQFF. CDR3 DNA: TGCAGTGCTCTCGGGACAGCTTACAATGAGCAGTTCTTC.